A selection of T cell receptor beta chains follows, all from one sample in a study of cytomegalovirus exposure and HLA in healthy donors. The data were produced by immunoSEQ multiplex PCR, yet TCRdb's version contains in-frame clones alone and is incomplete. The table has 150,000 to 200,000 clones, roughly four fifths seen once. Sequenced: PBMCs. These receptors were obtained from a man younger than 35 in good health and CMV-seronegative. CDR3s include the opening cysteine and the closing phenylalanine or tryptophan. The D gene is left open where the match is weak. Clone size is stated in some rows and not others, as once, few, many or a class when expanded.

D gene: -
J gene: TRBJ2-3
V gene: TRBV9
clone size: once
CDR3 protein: CASSVGPGDWGVTDTQYF
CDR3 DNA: TGTGCCAGCAGCGTAGGGCCGGGGGATTGGGGGGTCACAGATACGCAGTATTTT

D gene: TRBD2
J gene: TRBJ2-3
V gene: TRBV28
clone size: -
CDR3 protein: CASSLELAGGGDTQYF
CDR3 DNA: TGTGCCAGCAGTTTAGAACTAGCGGGAGGAGGAGATACGCAGTATTTT

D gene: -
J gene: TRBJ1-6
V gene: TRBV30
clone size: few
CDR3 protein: CAGDGTNNSPLHF
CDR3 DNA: TGTGCCGGGGACGGGACTAATAATTCACCCCTCCACTTT

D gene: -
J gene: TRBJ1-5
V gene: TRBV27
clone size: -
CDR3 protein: CASSLFSNSNQPQHF
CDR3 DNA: TGTGCCAGCAGTTTATTCAGTAATAGCAATCAGCCCCAGCATTTT

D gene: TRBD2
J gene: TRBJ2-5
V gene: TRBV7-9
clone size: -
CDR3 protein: CASRSRQGLANQETQYF
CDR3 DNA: TGTGCCAGCAGAAGCCGACAGGGACTAGCCAACCAAGAGACCCAGTACTTC

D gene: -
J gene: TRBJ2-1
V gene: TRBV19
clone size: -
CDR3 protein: CASRRGPPIGPNEQFF
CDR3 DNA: TGTGCCAGTAGGCGGGGCCCTCCAATCGGACCCAATGAGCAGTTCTTC

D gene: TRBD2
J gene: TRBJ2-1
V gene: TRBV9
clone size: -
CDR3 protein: CASSVEPSGRAGSEQFF
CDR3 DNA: TGTGCCAGCAGCGTAGAACCGAGCGGGAGGGCCGGATCTGAGCAGTTCTTC

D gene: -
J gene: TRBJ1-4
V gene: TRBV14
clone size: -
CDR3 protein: CASSQDLKGQSNEKLFF
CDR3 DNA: TGTGCCAGCAGCCAAGATCTGAAGGGGCAAAGTAATGAAAAACTGTTTTTT

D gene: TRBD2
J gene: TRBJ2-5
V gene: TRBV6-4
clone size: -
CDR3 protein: CASSEFAGGQETQYF
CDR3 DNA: TGTGCCAGCAGTGAATTTGCGGGGGGGCAGGAGACCCAGTACTTC

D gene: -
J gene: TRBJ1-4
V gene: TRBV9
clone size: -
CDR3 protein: CASSVGAVTGEKLFF
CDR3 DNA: TGTGCCAGCAGCGTAGGCGCAGTGACGGGGGAAAAACTGTTTTTT

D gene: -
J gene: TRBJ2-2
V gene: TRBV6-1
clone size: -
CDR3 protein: CASSSAAGFTGELFF
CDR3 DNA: TGTGCCAGCAGTTCTGCCGCGGGCTTCACCGGGGAGCTGTTTTTT

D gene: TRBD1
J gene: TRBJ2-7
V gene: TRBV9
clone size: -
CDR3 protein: CASSPPTGTGFFHEQYF
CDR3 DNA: TGTGCCAGCAGCCCCCCCACCGGGACAGGGTTCTTCCACGAGCAGTACTTC

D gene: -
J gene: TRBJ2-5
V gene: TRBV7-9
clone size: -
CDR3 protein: CASSLPFEALNVTQYF
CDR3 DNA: TGTGCCAGCAGCTTACCGTTCGAAGCGTTGAATGTGACCCAGTACTTC

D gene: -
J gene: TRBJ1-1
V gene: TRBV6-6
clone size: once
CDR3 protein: CASSYSAGTTEAFF
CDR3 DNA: TGTGCCAGCAGTTACTCAGCCGGGACAACTGAAGCTTTCTTT

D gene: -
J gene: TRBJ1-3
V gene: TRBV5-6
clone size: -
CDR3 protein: CASSLNTGGNTIYF
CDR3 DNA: TGTGCCAGCAGCTTGAATACAGGTGGAAACACCATATATTTT

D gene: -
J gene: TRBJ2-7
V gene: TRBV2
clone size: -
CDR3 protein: CASRRTLQSSYEQYF
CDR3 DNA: TGTGCCAGCAGACGGACACTCCAGAGCTCCTACGAGCAGTACTTC

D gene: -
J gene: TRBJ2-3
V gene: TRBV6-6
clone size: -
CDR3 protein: CASRTGSDTQYF
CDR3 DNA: TGTGCCAGCAGAACAGGGTCAGATACGCAGTATTTT

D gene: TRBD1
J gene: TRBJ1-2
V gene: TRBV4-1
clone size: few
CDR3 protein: CASSPSPGEGANYGYTF
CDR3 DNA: TGCGCCAGCAGCCCCTCCCCGGGCGAGGGGGCAAACTATGGCTACACCTTC

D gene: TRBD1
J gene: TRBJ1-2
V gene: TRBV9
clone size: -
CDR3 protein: CASSNDVQGVENTF
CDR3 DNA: TGTGCCAGCAGCAACGATGTACAGGGGGTAGAAAACACCTTC